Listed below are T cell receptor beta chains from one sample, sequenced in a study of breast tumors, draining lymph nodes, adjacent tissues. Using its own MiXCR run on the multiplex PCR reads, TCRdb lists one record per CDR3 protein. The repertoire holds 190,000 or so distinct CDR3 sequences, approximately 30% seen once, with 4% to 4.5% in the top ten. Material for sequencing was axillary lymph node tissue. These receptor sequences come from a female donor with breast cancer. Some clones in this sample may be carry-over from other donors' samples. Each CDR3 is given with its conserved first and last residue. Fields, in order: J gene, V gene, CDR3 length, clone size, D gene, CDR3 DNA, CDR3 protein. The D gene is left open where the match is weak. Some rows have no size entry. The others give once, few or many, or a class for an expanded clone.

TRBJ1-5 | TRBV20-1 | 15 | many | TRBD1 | TGCAGTGCTAGAGGGGGGACAGGGGGCGTTCAGCCCCAGCATTTT | CSARGGTGGVQPQHF
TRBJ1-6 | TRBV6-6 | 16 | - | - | TGTGCCAGCAGTCACTCGGGAATAAACTATAATTCACCCCTCCACTTT | CASSHSGINYNSPLHF
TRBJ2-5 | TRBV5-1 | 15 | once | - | TGCGCCAGCAGCTTGGCCTGGGGGTTCGGAAAGACCCAGTACTTC | CASSLAWGFGKTQYF
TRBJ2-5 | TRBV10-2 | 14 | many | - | TGCGCCAGCAGTGATTCCAGTCTCGAGGAGACCCAGTACTTC | CASSDSSLEETQYF
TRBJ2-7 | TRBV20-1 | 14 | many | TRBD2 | TGCAGTGCTAGAATTAGCGGGAGGAGGTACGAGCAGTACTTC | CSARISGRRYEQYF
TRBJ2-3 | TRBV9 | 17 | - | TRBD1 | TGTGCCAGCAGCCCCGGGGCAGGGGGCCTGCACACAGATACGCAGTATTTT | CASSPGAGGLHTDTQYF
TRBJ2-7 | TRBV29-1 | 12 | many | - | TGCAGCGTTGCGGACACGCAAACCGAGCAGTACTTC | CSVADTQTEQYF
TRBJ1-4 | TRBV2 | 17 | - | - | TGTGCCAGCAGTTTACGGACTAGCGGTTATACTAATGAAAAACTGTTTTTT | CASSLRTSGYTNEKLFF
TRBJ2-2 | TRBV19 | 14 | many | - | TGTGCCAGTAAGTGGGCTGAGAACACCGGGGAGCTGTTTTTT | CASKWAENTGELFF
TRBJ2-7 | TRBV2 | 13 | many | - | TGTGCCAGCAGTCCTGAAGGTTACTACGAGCAGTACTTC | CASSPEGYYEQYF